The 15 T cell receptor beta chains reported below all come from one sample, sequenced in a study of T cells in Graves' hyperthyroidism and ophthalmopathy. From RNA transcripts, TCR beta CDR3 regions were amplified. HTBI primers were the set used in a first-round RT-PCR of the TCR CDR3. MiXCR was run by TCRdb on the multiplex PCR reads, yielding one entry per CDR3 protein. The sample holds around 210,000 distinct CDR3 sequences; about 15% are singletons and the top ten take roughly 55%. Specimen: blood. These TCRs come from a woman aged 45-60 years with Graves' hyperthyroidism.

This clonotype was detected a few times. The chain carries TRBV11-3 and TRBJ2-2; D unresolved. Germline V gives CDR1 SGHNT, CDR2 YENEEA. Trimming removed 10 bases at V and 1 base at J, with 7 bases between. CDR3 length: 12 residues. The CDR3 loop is CAIEKNTGELFF. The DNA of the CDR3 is TGTGCCATCGAAAAGAACACCGGGGAGCTGTTTTTT.

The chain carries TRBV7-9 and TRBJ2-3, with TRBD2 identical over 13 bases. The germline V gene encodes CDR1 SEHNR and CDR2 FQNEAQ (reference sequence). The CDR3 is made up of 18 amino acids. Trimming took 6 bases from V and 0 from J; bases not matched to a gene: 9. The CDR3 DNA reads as TGTGCCAGCAGATCTACTAGCGGGAGGGCCTATAGCACAGATACGCAGTATTTT. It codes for CASRSTSGRAYSTDTQYF.

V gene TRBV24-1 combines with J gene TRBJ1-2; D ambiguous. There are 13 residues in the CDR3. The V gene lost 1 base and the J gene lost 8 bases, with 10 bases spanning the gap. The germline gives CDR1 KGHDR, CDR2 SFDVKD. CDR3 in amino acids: CATSDFPERGYTF. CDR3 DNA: TGTGCCACCAGTGATTTCCCGGAGCGAGGCTACACCTTC.

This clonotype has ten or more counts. CDR3 in amino acids: CSARQGGNTEAFF. CDR3 sequence (DNA): TGCAGTGCCCGACAGGGGGGGAACACTGAAGCTTTCTTT. The chain links TRBV20-1 to TRBJ1-1; 9 bases agree with TRBD1. Germline CDR1 and CDR2: DFQATT and SNEGSKA (reference sequence). This CDR3 is built from 13 residues. Trimming cost V 6 bases and J 1 base; bases outside gene matches: 3.

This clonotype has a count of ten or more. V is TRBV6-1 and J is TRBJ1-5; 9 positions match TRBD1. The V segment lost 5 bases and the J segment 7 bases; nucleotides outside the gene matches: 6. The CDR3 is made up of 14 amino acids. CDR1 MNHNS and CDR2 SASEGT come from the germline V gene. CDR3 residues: CASSYAQGAQPQHF. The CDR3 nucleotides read TGTGCCAGCAGTTACGCACAGGGGGCGCAGCCCCAGCATTTT.

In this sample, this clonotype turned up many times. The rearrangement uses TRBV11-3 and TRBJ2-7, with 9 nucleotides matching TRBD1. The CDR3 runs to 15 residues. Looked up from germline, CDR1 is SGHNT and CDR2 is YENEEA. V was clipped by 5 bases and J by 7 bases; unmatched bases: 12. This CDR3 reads CASSRSGTGFWEQYF. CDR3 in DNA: TGTGCCAGCAGCCGATCCGGGACAGGGTTCTGGGAGCAGTACTTC.

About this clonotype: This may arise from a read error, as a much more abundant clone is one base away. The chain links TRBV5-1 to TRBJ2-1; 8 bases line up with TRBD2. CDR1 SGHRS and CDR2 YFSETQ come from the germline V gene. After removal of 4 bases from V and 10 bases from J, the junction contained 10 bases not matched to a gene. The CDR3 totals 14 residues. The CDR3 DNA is TGCGCCAGCAGCCCGTCAGCGGGAGCGTACGAGCAGTTCTTC. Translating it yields CASSPSAGAYEQFF.

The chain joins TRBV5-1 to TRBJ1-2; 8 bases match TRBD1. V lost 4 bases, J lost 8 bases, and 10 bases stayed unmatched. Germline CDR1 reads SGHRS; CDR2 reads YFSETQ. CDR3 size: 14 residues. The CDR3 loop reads CASSPDRGSRGYTF. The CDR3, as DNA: TGCGCCAGCAGCCCTGACAGGGGTTCGCGAGGCTACACCTTC. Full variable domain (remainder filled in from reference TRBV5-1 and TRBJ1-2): KAGVTQTPRYLIKTRGQQVTLSCSPISGHRSVSWYQQTPGQGLQFLFEYFSETQRNKGNFPGRFSGRQFSNSRSEMNVSTLELGDSALYLCASSPDRGSRGYTFGSGTRLTVV.

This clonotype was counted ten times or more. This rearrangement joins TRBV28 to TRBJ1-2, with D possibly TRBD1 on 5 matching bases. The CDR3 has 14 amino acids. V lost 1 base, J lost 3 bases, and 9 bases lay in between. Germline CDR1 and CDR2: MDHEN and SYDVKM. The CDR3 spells CASSLSRGDYGYTF. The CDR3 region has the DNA TGTGCCAGCAGTTTATCTAGGGGAGACTATGGCTACACCTTC.

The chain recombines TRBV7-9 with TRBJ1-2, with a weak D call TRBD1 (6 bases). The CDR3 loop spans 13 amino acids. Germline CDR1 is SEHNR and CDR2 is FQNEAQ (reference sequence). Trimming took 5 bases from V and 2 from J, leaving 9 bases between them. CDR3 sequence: CASSQQGNYGYTF. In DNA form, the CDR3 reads TGTGCCAGCAGCCAACAGGGAAACTATGGCTACACCTTC.

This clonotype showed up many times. The CDR3 loop reads CASSYVGSGVQETQYF. The CDR3 DNA reads TGTGCCAGCAGTTACGTCGGGAGTGGGGTACAAGAGACCCAGTACTTC. V usage is TRBV6-2 or TRBV6-3 and J usage is TRBJ2-5; TRBD2 is a possible D gene (6 bases). The CDR3 loop spans 16 amino acids. Trimming stripped 2 bases from V and 2 bases from J, with 15 bases between. Germline V gives CDR1 MNHEY, CDR2 SVGEGT.

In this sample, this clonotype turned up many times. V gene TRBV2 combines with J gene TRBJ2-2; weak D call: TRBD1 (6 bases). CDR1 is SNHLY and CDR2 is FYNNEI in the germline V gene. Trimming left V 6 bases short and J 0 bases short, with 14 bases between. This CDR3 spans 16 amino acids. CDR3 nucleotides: TGTGCCAGCAGCGTAGGACAGCGGACGAACACCGGGGAGCTGTTTTTT. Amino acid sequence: CASSVGQRTNTGELFF.

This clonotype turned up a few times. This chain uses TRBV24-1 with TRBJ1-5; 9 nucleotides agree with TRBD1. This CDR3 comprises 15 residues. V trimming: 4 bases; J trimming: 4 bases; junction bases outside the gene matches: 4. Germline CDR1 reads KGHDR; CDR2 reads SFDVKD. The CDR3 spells CATSEAGTGNQPQHF. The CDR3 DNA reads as TGTGCCACCAGTGAAGCCGGGACAGGGAATCAGCCCCAGCATTTT.

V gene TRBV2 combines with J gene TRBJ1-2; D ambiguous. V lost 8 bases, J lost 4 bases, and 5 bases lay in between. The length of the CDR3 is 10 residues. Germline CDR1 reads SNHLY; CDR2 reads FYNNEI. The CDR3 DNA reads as TGTGCCAGCCTCAGCTATGGCTACACCTTC. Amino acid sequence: CASLSYGYTF.

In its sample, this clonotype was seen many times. Written as DNA, the CDR3 is TGTGCCATCAGTGGGTCAGGACGGGAGACCCAGTACTTC. It translates to CAISGSGRETQYF. The chain has TRBV10-3 and TRBJ2-5, with D hard to call. V was shortened by 4 bases and J by 5 bases, with 11 bases between the two germline ends. Looked up from germline, CDR1 is ENHRY and CDR2 is SYGVKD. CDR3 length equals 13 residues.